The clone carrying this T cell receptor (beta chain) has just a few counts. The data are from a study of PD-L1 blockade in urothelial cancer. Across the whole study: Analysis of blood occurred 3 weeks (second dose) and 6 weeks after treatment start.

Produced via immunoSEQ multiplex PCR; TCRdb's table is partial and in-frame only. The repertoire holds 65,000 to 80,000 clones, with roughly nine tenths as singletons. CDR3 length equals 16 residues. The V end was cut by 5 bases, the J end by 4 bases, with 18 bases between. Germline CDR1 and CDR2: SGHAT and FQNNGV. Time point indicated: pretreatment peripheral blood. This sequence originates from a man between 70 and 80 years old with urothelial cancer. The sample consisted of PBMCs, taken around atezolizumab (anti-PD-L1) treatment. The genes are TRBV11-2 and TRBJ1-5; the D gene is possibly TRBD1 (5 bases). CDR3 sequence reads: CASSPLPGGVNQPQHF. As DNA, the CDR3 is TGTGCCAGCAGCCCACTTCCGGGGGGGGTTAATCAGCCCCAGCATTTT.